Presented here are 4 T cell receptor beta chains from one specimen sequenced in a study of breast tumors, draining lymph nodes, adjacent tissues. MiXCR was run by TCRdb on the multiplex PCR reads, yielding one entry per CDR3 protein. The table lists 20,000 to 30,000 distinct CDR3 sequences, roughly 21% of them singletons. Sequencing input: breast tumor tissue. These receptors originate from a female donor with breast cancer. Some clones in this sample may be carry-over from other donors' samples.

This clonotype was seen many times. The chain combines TRBV20-1 with TRBJ2-3, with D tentatively TRBD1 or TRBD2 (5 bases each). V lost 3 bases to trimming and J lost 0 bases, with 16 bases between them. Germline CDR1 and CDR2: DFQATT and SNEGSKA (reference sequence). The CDR3 has 16 residues. The CDR3 loop is CSASFGGAVSTDTQYF. CDR3 sequence (DNA): TGCAGTGCTAGTTTTGGGGGAGCTGTAAGCACAGATACGCAGTATTTT.

In this sample, this clonotype turned up many times. The rearrangement links TRBV9 to TRBJ2-3, with 11 bases that match TRBD1. The CDR3 runs to 16 residues. Germline lookup yields CDR1 SGDLS and CDR2 YYNGEE. The V and J ends lost 0 bases and 8 bases, in that order; junction bases with no gene match: 8. CDR3 nucleotide sequence: TGTGCCAGCAGCGTAGCGCGGACAGGGGGCTTTGTTACGCAGTATTTT. It encodes CASSVARTGGFVTQYF.

This clonotype was observed many times. The V and J genes are TRBV10-3 and TRBJ2-1, with TRBD1 matching over 9 bases. V trimming: 0 bases; J trimming: 9 bases; junction bases outside the gene matches: 3. There are 14 residues in the CDR3. In germline, CDR1 is ENHRY, CDR2 SYGVKD. CDR3 in DNA: TGTGCCATCAGTGAGTCCAGGGACAGGGCTGAGCAGTTCTTC. Residues: CAISESRDRAEQFF.

This clonotype was counted at least ten times. The chain carries TRBV19 and TRBJ2-1; 12 nucleotides agree with TRBD2. Germline CDR1 is LNHDA and CDR2 is SQIVND (reference sequence). This CDR3 is built from 14 residues. Trimming removed 6 bases from V and 9 bases from J; junction bases left unmatched: 6. The CDR3 loop is CASRTSGSVGEQFF. CDR3 sequence (DNA): TGTGCCAGTAGGACTAGCGGGAGTGTCGGTGAGCAGTTCTTC.